Below, one T cell receptor (beta chain) is given with its context. The entry originates in a study of CD8+CD57+ T cells in acquired aplastic anemia. Background on the study: On average, sorted CD4+ and CD8+ cells gave around 3.3 ug of DNA.

Profiling of TCR beta VDJ combinations and CDR3 sequences used genomic DNA as template. MiXCR was run by TCRdb on the reads, yielding one entry per CDR3 protein. The sample consists of 150,000 to 200,000 distinct CDR3 sequences, under 55% of them appearing once. An expansion of CD8+CD57+ cells by flow cytometry had been shown in patients chosen for sequencing. Germline V CDR1 and CDR2: SGHAT, FQNNGV. J gave up 8 bases and V 3 bases, and 1 base lay outside the gene matches. The CDR3 is 13 amino acids. This TCR was recovered from a human donor with aplastic anemia. Sequenced sample: sorted CD4+, CD8+, or CD8+CD57+ T cells (not recorded which) from PBMCs. J is TRBJ1-4 and V is TRBV11-2, with 9 bases matching TRBD1. CDR3 coding DNA: TGTGCCAGCAGCTTGGACAGGGGAGAAAAACTGTTTTTT. It is translated as CASSLDRGEKLFF.